Below, 26 T cell receptor beta chains from the same sample are listed, as sequenced in a study of T-cell memory formation after mild COVID-19. One entry per CDR3 protein results from TCRdb running MiXCR on the 5' RACE reads. Among about 47,000 distinct CDR3 sequences listed, nearly 9.5% were seen once. Input material: PBMCs or a T cell subset sorted from them (not recorded which). These receptors were obtained from an adult woman who had mild COVID-19 (a few samples of this study predate the infection). Cell type and time point are not known.

This clonotype has just a few counts. The V call is TRBV7-8, the J call TRBJ1-5; D is uncertain. This CDR3 is 15 amino acids long. V lost 2 bases and J lost 3, with 11 bases in between. Germline V gene lookup returns CDR1 SGHVS and CDR2 FQNEAQ. The CDR3 bases are TGTGCCAGCAGCTTACGGGCTACCCTCAATCAGCCCCAGCATTTT. Translation: CASSLRATLNQPQHF. The full variable domain, with the rest looked up from reference TRBV7-8 and TRBJ1-5, is GAGVSQSPRYKVAKRGQDVALRCDPISGHVSLFWYQQALGQGPEFLTYFQNEAQLDKSGLPSDRFFAERPEGSVSTLKIQRTQQEDSAVYLCASSLRATLNQPQHFGDGTRLSIL.

This clonotype was counted only a few times. V gene TRBV5-1 combines with J gene TRBJ2-7, with D possibly called TRBD1 or TRBD2 (7 bases each). The CDR3 sequence is 18 residues long. Deletions cut 4 bases from V and 1 base from J, with 24 bases between. The germline V gene encodes CDR1 SGHRS and CDR2 YFSETQ. As DNA, the CDR3 is TGCGCCAGCAGCCCCGGACAGGTTCTGCGGGAGAAATCCTACGAGCAGTACTTC. Translating gives CASSPGQVLREKSYEQYF.

Ten or more counts support this clonotype. This rearrangement joins TRBV20-1 to TRBJ2-7, with D perhaps TRBD1 (5 bases). CDR3 length equals 12 residues. Germline CDR1 and CDR2: DFQATT and SNEGSKA (reference sequence). V lost 3 bases to trimming and J lost 0 bases, with 6 bases between them. The CDR3 bases are TGCAGTGCTAGCGACAGCTCCTACGAGCAGTACTTC. Its protein is CSASDSSYEQYF.

This clonotype was seen more than once but under ten times. This sequence joins TRBV11-2 and TRBJ2-2; D is unresolved. V was cut by 5 bases and J by 4 bases, with 5 bases left in between. CDR3 length: 12 residues. The germline V gene encodes CDR1 SGHAT and CDR2 FQNNGV. The CDR3 coding sequence is TGTGCCAGCAGCAGATCCACCGGGGAGCTGTTTTTT. It encodes CASSRSTGELFF.

At least ten counts were recorded for this clonotype. The chain combines TRBV6-5 with TRBJ2-1, with 9 bases fitting TRBD2. The CDR3 is 15 residues long. Trimming removed 7 bases from V and 4 bases from J; junction bases left unmatched: 8. The germline CDR1 and CDR2 sequences are MNHEY and SVGAGI. The CDR3 coding sequence is TGTGCCAGCACCCAGGGGCTAGCGGGATACAATGAGCAGTTCTTC. It is translated as CASTQGLAGYNEQFF.

Many counts were recorded for this clonotype. The rearrangement links TRBV29-1 to TRBJ2-1; 12 bases are shared with TRBD2. This CDR3 has 19 amino acids. V lost 0 bases to trimming and J lost 6 bases; unmatched junction nucleotides: 15. Germline CDR1 and CDR2: SQVTM and ANQGSEA. CDR3 nucleotides: TGCAGCGTTGAAGATGGGGAGCTAGCGGGAGGGCCCCGAGGCAATGAGCAGTTCTTC. It specifies CSVEDGELAGGPRGNEQFF.

This clonotype was picked up a small number of times. V gene TRBV11-2 combines with J gene TRBJ2-1; TRBD1 might be the D (5 bases). The CDR3 loop spans 14 amino acids. Germline lookup yields CDR1 SGHAT and CDR2 FQNNGV. V was shortened by 6 bases and J by 3 bases, with 12 bases between the two germline ends. Here the CDR3 reads CASRPVQGYNEQFF. CDR3 bases: TGTGCCAGCAGACCCGTCCAGGGCTACAATGAGCAGTTCTTC.

This clonotype was detected a few times. The gene calls are TRBV11-2 and TRBJ2-1; D call uncertain. V lost 5 bases to trimming and J lost 0 bases, with 8 bases between them. Germline V gives CDR1 SGHAT, CDR2 FQNNGV. CDR3 size: 14 residues. CDR3 DNA: TGTGCCAGCAGCGTCCGGAGCTCCTACAATGAGCAGTTCTTC. The encoded protein is CASSVRSSYNEQFF.

In this sample, this clonotype turned up a few times. The gene calls are TRBV7-9 and TRBJ2-3, with D possibly being TRBD1 (7 bases). The CDR3 is made up of 17 amino acids. Germline V gene lookup returns CDR1 SEHNR and CDR2 FQNEAQ (reference sequence). The V gene lost 5 bases and the J gene lost 3 bases, with 21 bases spanning the gap. The CDR3 spells CASSVFAGGKFTDTQYF. The CDR3, as DNA: TGTGCCAGCAGCGTTTTTGCAGGGGGGAAGTTTACAGATACGCAGTATTTT.

The chain couples TRBV7-9 to TRBJ2-3; a possible D gene is TRBD1 (5 bases). The V end was cut by 5 bases, the J end by 1 base, with 13 bases between. Germline V lookup: CDR1 SEHNR, CDR2 FQNEAQ (reference sequence). This CDR3 contains 15 residues. The CDR3 loop reads CASSPRELGTDTQYF. CDR3 DNA sequence: TGTGCCAGCAGCCCCAGGGAATTGGGCACAGATACGCAGTATTTT. The whole variable domain, filled in from reference TRBV7-9 and TRBJ2-3, reads DTGVSQNPRHKITKRGQNVTFRCDPISEHNRLYWYRQTLGQGPEFLTYFQNEAQLEKSRLLSDRFSAERPKGSFSTLEIQRTEQGDSAMYLCASSPRELGTDTQYFGPGTRLTVL.

This chain joins TRBV5-5 and TRBJ2-7, with D possibly TRBD1 on 5 matching bases. The CDR3 has 12 amino acids. Trimming pared 4 bases from V and 6 bases from J, leaving 11 bases between. Germline V CDR1 and CDR2: SGHKS, YYEKEE (reference sequence). The CDR3 is CASSDQGTEQYF. The CDR3 nucleotides read TGTGCCAGCAGCGACCAGGGAACCGAGCAGTACTTC.

The chain uses TRBV20-1 and TRBJ2-7; 8 bases are a match to TRBD1. The CDR3 runs 14 residues. CDR1 DFQATT and CDR2 SNEGSKA come from the germline V gene (reference sequence). Unmatched junction bases numbered 6, after V lost 1 base and J lost 4 bases. CDR3: CSARGTGPDYEQYF. For the CDR3, the DNA is TGCAGTGCTAGAGGGACAGGGCCCGATTACGAGCAGTACTTC.

This clonotype was counted at least ten times. This chain connects TRBV20-1 to TRBJ1-6; no clear D gene. Trimming stripped 3 bases from V and 10 bases from J, with 13 bases between. CDR1 and CDR2 (germline): DFQATT, SNEGSKA (reference sequence). The CDR3 loop spans 13 amino acids. The CDR3 coding sequence is TGCAGTGCTAGCCTCTCGGAGGGCTCACCCCTCCACTTT. It translates to CSASLSEGSPLHF.

This clonotype was seen ten or more times. The CDR3: CASSQGDTNTEAFF. The DNA for the CDR3 is TGTGCCAGCAGCCAGGGAGATACGAACACTGAAGCTTTCTTT. The chain has TRBV4-2 and TRBJ1-1, with D hard to call. CDR1 is LGHNA and CDR2 is YNFKEQ in the germline V gene. V was shortened by 3 bases and J by 1 base, with 9 bases between the two germline ends. The CDR3 totals 14 residues.

This clonotype has a handful of counts. The chain joins TRBV20-1 to TRBJ2-1; D could derive from TRBD1 or TRBD2 (5 bases each). The V gene's germline CDR1 is DFQATT and CDR2 SNEGSKA (reference sequence). V was trimmed by 4 bases and J by 0 bases, leaving 13 bases between them. The CDR3 consists of 15 residues. For the CDR3, the DNA is TGCAGTGCTACTTCGGGGACGTACTCCTACAATGAGCAGTTCTTC. Protein: CSATSGTYSYNEQFF.

This clonotype was found many times. This chain connects TRBV20-1 to TRBJ2-7; 7 bases are a match to TRBD1. Germline loops: CDR1 DFQATT, CDR2 SNEGSKA (reference sequence). The V segment lost 0 bases and the J segment 0 bases; nucleotides outside the gene matches: 2. The CDR3 covers 14 residues. The chain's CDR3 is CSARDQGVSYEQYF. DNA of the CDR3: TGCAGTGCTAGAGATCAGGGGGTCTCCTACGAGCAGTACTTC.

The chain uses TRBV12-3 or TRBV12-4 and TRBJ2-3, with 9 bases lining up with TRBD2. With 8 bases clipped from V and 2 bases from J, the junction kept 20 bases outside the gene matches. CDR3 length equals 19 residues. The CDR3 reads CASGLAPSGRGGYTDTQYF. In DNA, the CDR3 is TGTGCCAGCGGGTTGGCCCCTAGCGGGCGGGGGGGATACACAGATACGCAGTATTTT.

This clonotype has at least ten counts. The chain recombines TRBV7-6 with TRBJ2-3; TRBD2 agrees at 7 bases. This CDR3 has 16 amino acids. Germline V gives CDR1 SGHVS, CDR2 FNYEAQ. The V and J ends lost 5 bases and 2 bases, in that order; junction bases with no gene match: 10. CDR3 nucleotides: TGTGCCAGCAGCACCCGTCAGGGAGGGCCCACAGATACGCAGTATTTT. Protein sequence: CASSTRQGGPTDTQYF.

This clonotype came up many times. This chain uses TRBV20-1 with TRBJ1-1; D remains ambiguous. From germline, CDR1 is DFQATT and CDR2 SNEGSKA (reference sequence). CDR3 length equals 12 residues. Trimming removed 1 base at V and 2 bases at J, with 5 bases between. CDR3 nucleotides: TGCAGTGCTAGAGTGGGAAACACTGAAGCTTTCTTT. Translated: CSARVGNTEAFF.

This clonotype was recorded many times. V and J are TRBV12-3 or TRBV12-4 and TRBJ2-1, with 11 positions matching TRBD2. V dropped 2 bases and J dropped 6; count of bases not matched to a gene: 6. CDR3 size: 16 residues. The DNA of the CDR3 is TGTGCCAGCAGTTTAAGCTCTAGCGGGAGGCCCAATGAGCAGTTCTTC. This codes for CASSLSSSGRPNEQFF.

The sample holds many counts of this clonotype. The V call is TRBV11-3, the J call TRBJ2-4; 8 nucleotides agree with TRBD2. The CDR3 consists of 21 residues. Trimming cost V 1 base and J 1 base; bases outside gene matches: 18. Germline CDR1 is SGHNT and CDR2 is YENEEA. The CDR3 region is CASSLGGSGIGLGAAKNIQYF. In DNA, the CDR3 is TGTGCCAGCAGCTTAGGAGGTAGCGGGATCGGGCTGGGGGCGGCCAAAAACATTCAGTACTTC. Combining the CDR3 with reference TRBV11-3 and TRBJ2-4 gives the whole variable domain EAGVVQSPRYKIIEKKQPVAFWCNPISGHNTLYWYLQNLGQGPELLIRYENEEAVDDSQLPKDRFSAERLKGVDSTLKIQPAELGDSAVYLCASSLGGSGIGLGAAKNIQYFGAGTRLSVL.

The chain carries TRBV30 and TRBJ1-4; 9 bases match TRBD1. Germline CDR1 reads GTSNPN; CDR2 reads SVGIG (reference sequence). CDR3 length: 14 residues. V lost 3 bases, J lost 6 bases, and 5 bases stayed unmatched. CDR3 amino acids: CAWRAGQGHEKLFF. The CDR3 nucleotides are TGTGCCTGGAGGGCGGGACAGGGTCATGAAAAACTGTTTTTT.

This clonotype was observed a handful of times. The J gene is TRBJ2-3, the V gene TRBV24-1; 8 nucleotides match TRBD2. The CDR3 extends over 17 amino acids. From germline, CDR1 is KGHDR and CDR2 SFDVKD. Trimming took 4 bases from V and 0 from J; bases not matched to a gene: 8. The CDR3, as DNA: TGTGCCACCAGTGACTCACGACTAGCGACTAGCACAGATACGCAGTATTTT. This encodes CATSDSRLATSTDTQYF.

There are many counts of this clonotype. This rearrangement joins TRBV5-1 to TRBJ2-5; perhaps TRBD2 as D (6 bases). CDR3 length: 13 residues. V shed 0 bases and J shed 4 bases, with 7 bases lying between them. Germline CDR1 reads SGHRS; CDR2 reads YFSETQ. The CDR3 sequence: CASSLVGGETQYF. CDR3 sequence (DNA): TGCGCCAGCAGCTTGGTCGGGGGAGAGACCCAGTACTTC.

The chain uses TRBV12-3 or TRBV12-4 and TRBJ2-7; 10 nucleotides line up with TRBD1. This CDR3 region has 16 residues. With V trimmed by 6 bases and J by 4 bases, 12 bases remained unmatched. The CDR3 bases are TGTGCCAGCAGGGGGGACCGGGACAGGGGTCCATACGAGCAGTACTTC. Its translation is CASRGDRDRGPYEQYF.

This clonotype was counted only a few times. The chain couples TRBV11-3 to TRBJ2-7; 11 bases line up with TRBD2. Trimming removed 4 bases from V and 3 bases from J; junction bases left unmatched: 8. Germline V gene data show CDR1 as SGHNT and CDR2 as YENEEA. CDR3 length: 16 residues. The CDR3 is CASSYGTSGAIYEQYF. CDR3 in DNA: TGTGCCAGCAGCTACGGGACTAGCGGAGCCATCTACGAGCAGTACTTC.